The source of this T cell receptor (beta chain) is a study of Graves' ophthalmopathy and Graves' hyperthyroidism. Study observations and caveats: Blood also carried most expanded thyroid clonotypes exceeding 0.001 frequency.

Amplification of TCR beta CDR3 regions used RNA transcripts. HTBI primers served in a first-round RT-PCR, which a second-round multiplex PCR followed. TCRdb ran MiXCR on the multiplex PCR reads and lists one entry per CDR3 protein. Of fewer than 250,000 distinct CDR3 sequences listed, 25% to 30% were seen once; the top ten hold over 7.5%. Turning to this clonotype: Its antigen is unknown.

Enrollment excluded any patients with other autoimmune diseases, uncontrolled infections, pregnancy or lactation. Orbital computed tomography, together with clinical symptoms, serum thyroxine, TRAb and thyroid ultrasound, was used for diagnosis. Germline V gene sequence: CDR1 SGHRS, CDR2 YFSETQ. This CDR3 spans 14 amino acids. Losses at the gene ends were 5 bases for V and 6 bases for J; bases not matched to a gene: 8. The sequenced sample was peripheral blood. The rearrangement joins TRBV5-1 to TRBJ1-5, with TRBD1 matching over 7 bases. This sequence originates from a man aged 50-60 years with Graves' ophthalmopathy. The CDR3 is CASRPDRETQPQHF. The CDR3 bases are TGCGCCAGCAGACCCGACAGGGAGACTCAGCCCCAGCATTTT.